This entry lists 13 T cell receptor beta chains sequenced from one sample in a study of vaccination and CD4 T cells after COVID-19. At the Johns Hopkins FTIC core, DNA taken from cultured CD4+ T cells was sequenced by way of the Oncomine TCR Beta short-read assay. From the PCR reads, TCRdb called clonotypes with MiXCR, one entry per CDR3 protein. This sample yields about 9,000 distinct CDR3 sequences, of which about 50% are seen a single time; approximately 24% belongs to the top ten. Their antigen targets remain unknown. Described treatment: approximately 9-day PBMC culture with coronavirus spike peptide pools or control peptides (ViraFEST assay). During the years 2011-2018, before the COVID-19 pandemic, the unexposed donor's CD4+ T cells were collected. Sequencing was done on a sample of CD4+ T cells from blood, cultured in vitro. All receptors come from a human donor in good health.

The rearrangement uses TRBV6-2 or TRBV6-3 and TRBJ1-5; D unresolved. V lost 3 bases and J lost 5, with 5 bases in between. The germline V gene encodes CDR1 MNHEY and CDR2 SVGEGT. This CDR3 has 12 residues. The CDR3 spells CASSYRHQPQHF. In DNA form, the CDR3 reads TGTGCCAGCAGTTATCGTCATCAGCCCCAGCATTTT.

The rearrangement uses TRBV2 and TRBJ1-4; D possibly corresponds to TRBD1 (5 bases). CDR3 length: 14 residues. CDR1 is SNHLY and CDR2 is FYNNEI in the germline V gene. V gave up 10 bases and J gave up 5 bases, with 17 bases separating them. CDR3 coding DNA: TGTGCCACCGCCCGGGGCGGAGGAAATGAAAAACTGTTTTTT. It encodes CATARGGGNEKLFF.

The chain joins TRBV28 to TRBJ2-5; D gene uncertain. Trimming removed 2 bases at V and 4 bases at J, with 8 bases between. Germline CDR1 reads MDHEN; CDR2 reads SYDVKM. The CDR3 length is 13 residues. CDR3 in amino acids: CASSLAIGETQYF. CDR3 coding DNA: TGTGCCAGCAGTTTAGCAATAGGAGAGACCCAGTACTTC.

CDR3 DNA sequence: TGTGCCAGCACCCCGGCCGGAGGACTAACACCTTCCTACGAGCAGTACTTC. Protein product: CASTPAGGLTPSYEQYF. V and J are TRBV12-3 or TRBV12-4 and TRBJ2-7; perhaps TRBD2 as D (6 bases). This CDR3 is 17 amino acids long. Between the trimmed V and J ends, which lost 7 bases and 1 base, there was a span of 23 bases.

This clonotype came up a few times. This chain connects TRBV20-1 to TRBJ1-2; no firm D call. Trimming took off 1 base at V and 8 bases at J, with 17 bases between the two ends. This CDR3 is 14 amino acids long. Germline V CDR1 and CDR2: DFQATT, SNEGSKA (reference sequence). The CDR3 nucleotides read TGCAGTGCTAGAGCCGACGCGGGTAGAAGGGGCTACACCTTC. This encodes CSARADAGRRGYTF.

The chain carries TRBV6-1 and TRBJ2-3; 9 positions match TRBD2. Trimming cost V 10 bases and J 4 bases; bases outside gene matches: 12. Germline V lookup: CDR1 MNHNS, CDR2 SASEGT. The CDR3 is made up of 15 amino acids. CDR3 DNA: TGTGCCACTATGCTAGGCGGGGGGGCCGCAGATACGCAGTATTTT. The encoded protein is CATMLGGGAADTQYF.

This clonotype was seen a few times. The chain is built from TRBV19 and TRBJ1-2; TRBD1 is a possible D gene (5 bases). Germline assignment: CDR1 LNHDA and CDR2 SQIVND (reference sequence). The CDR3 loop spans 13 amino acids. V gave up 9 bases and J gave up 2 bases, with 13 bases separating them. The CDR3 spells CASQGDVNYGYTF. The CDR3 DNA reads TGTGCCAGCCAAGGGGATGTAAACTATGGCTACACCTTC.

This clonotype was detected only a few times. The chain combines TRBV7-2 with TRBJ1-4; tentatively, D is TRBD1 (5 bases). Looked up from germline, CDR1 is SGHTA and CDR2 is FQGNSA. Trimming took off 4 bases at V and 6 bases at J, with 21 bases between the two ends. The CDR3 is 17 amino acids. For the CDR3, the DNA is TGTGCCAGCAGCTCCCAAGGGGCAGGGTACGAGGATGAAAAACTGTTTTTT. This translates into CASSSQGAGYEDEKLFF.

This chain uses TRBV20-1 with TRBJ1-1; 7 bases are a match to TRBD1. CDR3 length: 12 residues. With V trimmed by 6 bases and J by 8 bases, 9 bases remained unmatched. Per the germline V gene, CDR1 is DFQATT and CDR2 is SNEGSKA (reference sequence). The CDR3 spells CSAHRDSSEAFF. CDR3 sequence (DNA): TGCAGTGCCCACCGGGACAGCTCGGAAGCTTTCTTT.

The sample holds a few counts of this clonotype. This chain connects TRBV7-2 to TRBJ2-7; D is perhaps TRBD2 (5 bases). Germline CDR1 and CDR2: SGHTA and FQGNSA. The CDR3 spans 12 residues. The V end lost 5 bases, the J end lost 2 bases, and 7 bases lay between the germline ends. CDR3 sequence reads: CASSHGTYEQYF. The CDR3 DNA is TGTGCCAGCAGCCACGGGACCTACGAGCAGTACTTC. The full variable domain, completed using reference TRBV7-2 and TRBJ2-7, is GAGVSQSPSNKVTEKGKDVELRCDPISGHTALYWYRQSLGQGLEFLIYFQGNSAPDKSGLPSDRFSAERTGGSVSTLTIQRTQQEDSAVYLCASSHGTYEQYFGPGTRLTVT.

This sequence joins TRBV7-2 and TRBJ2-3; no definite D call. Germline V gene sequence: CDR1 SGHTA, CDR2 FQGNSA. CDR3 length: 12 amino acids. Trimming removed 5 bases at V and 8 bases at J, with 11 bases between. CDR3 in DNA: TGTGCCAGCAGCCCTTCATCCCCTACGCAGTATTTT. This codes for CASSPSSPTQYF.

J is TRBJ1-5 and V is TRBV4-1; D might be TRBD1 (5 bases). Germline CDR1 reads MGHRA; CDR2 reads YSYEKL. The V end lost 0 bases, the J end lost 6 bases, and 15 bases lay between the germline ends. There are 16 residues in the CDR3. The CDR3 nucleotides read TGCGCCAGCAGCCAAGATGATGGGCAGGGTGGTCAGCCCCAGCATTTT. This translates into CASSQDDGQGGQPQHF.

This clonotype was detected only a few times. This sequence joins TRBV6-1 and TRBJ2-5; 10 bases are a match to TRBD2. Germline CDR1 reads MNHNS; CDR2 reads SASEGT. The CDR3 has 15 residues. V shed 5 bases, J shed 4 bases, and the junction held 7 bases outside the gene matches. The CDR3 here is CASSPSGSRRETQYF. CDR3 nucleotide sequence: TGTGCCAGCAGTCCTAGCGGGAGCAGGAGAGAGACCCAGTACTTC.